Listed here are 21 T cell receptor beta chains from one sample, sequenced in a study of read filtering for tumor transcriptome and immune sequencing. The library was built from approximately 400 ng RNA with molecular barcoded adaptors for alpha/delta and beta/gamma chains. Using its own MiXCR run on the reads, TCRdb lists one record per CDR3 protein. The data contain tens of thousands of distinct CDR3 sequences, approximately 21% of them singletons. The sequenced sample was a population of CD138-negative cells sorted from bone marrow. The receptors were gathered from a donor aged 40 or over with multiple myeloma.

This clonotype was counted between two and nine times. The J gene is TRBJ2-5, the V gene TRBV6-5; weak D call: TRBD2 (7 bases). The length of the CDR3 is 16 residues. CDR1 and CDR2 (germline): MNHEY, SVGAGI. V was clipped by 6 bases and J by 5 bases, with 22 bases between them. CDR3 protein: CASRTRRGGGAETQYF. CDR3 nucleotide sequence: TGTGCCAGCAGAACCCGTAGGGGGGGAGGTGCTGAGACCCAGTACTTC.

The chain couples TRBV7-9 to TRBJ1-3; D gene ambiguous. This CDR3 is 13 amino acids long. V dropped 6 bases and J dropped 11 bases, with 17 bases sitting between them. Germline V CDR1 and CDR2: SEHNR, FQNEAQ (reference sequence). The CDR3 sequence is CASRAPGPSPIYF. The CDR3 nucleotides read TGTGCCAGCAGGGCCCCCGGGCCCTCCCCCATATATTTT.

This clonotype was detected a few times. CDR3 nucleotides: TGTGCCAGCAGCTTAAGGCCCCAGGCAGGCACAGATACGCAGTATTTT. This gives the protein CASSLRPQAGTDTQYF. This sequence joins TRBV7-2 and TRBJ2-3; D is ambiguous. Per germline, CDR1 SGHTA and CDR2 FQGNSA. The V gene lost 2 bases and the J gene lost 1 base, with 13 bases spanning the gap. The length of the CDR3 is 16 residues. The full variable domain, completed using reference TRBV7-2 and TRBJ2-3, is GAGVSQSPSNKVTEKGKDVELRCDPISGHTALYWYRQSLGQGLEFLIYFQGNSAPDKSGLPSDRFSAERTGGSVSTLTIQRTQQEDSAVYLCASSLRPQAGTDTQYFGPGTRLTVL.

In this sample, this clonotype turned up many times. The chain couples TRBV28 to TRBJ1-1; D is uncertain. This CDR3 comprises 13 residues. The germline V gene has CDR1 MDHEN and CDR2 SYDVKM. Trimming cost V 3 bases and J 4 bases, with 9 bases left between them. The CDR3 is CASSFPSGTEAFF. CDR3 sequence (DNA): TGTGCCAGCAGTTTTCCGTCAGGCACTGAAGCTTTCTTT. Full variable domain (rest looked up from reference TRBV28 and TRBJ1-1): DVKVTQSSRYLVKRTGEKVFLECVQDMDHENMFWYRQDPGLGLRLIYFSYDVKMKEKGDIPEGYSVSREKKERFSLILESASTNQTSMYLCASSFPSGTEAFFGQGTRLTVV.

Comments on this clonotype: A much larger clonotype is one base distant, so this may be a read error. The CDR3 is CSDNSGGETQYF. The CDR3 DNA sequence: TGCAGCGACAACTCCGGTGGAGAGACCCAGTACTTC. The chain joins TRBV29-1 to TRBJ2-5; no firm D call. Trimming cost V 7 bases and J 4 bases, with 13 bases left between them. Per germline, CDR1 SQVTM and CDR2 ANQGSEA. This CDR3 has 12 amino acids. Complete variable domain (other parts from reference TRBV29-1 and TRBJ2-5): SAVISQKPSRDICQRGTSLTIQCQVDSQVTMMFWYRQQPGQSLTLIATANQGSEATYESGFVIDKFPISRPNLTFSTLTVSNMSPEDSSIYLCSDNSGGETQYFGPGTRLLVL.

This clonotype has at least ten counts. The V gene is TRBV4-2, the J gene TRBJ2-1, with D possibly TRBD2 on 5 matching bases. Trimming stripped 4 bases from V and 7 bases from J, with 20 bases between. Germline V lookup: CDR1 LGHNA, CDR2 YNFKEQ. The CDR3 spans 16 residues. This CDR3 reads CASSLINGQRRNEQFF. The CDR3 bases are TGTGCCAGCAGCCTCATAAACGGCCAACGGAGGAATGAGCAGTTCTTC.

This clonotype was observed a few times. The J gene is TRBJ2-3, the V gene TRBV12-3 or TRBV12-4; D remains ambiguous. Trimming took off 2 bases at V and 2 bases at J, with 8 bases between the two ends. The CDR3 extends over 14 amino acids. In DNA form, the CDR3 reads TGTGCCAGCAGTTTATCCGTTTACACAGATACGCAGTATTTT. Encoded protein: CASSLSVYTDTQYF.

Comments on this clonotype: This may arise from a read error, as a much more abundant clone is one base away. The V and J genes are TRBV29-1 and TRBJ2-1; D uncertain. V gave up 4 bases and J gave up 4 bases, with 14 bases separating them. CDR1 SQVTM and CDR2 ANQGSEA come from the germline V gene. The CDR3 runs 14 residues. CDR3 DNA: TGCAGCGTTGGAACGGCGACATTTTACAATGAGCAGTTCTTC. Its translation: CSVGTATFYNEQFF.

Points on this clonotype: At one boundary the junction diverges from the germline segment, which might be a read error. CDR3 coding DNA: TGTGCCAGCAGCTTGACGGGGAGGAACACTGGAGCTTTCTTT. This gives the protein CASSLTGRNTGAFF. The chain employs TRBV5-4 and TRBJ1-1; D not certain. The CDR3 spans 14 residues. Looked up from germline, CDR1 is SGHNT and CDR2 is YYREEE (reference sequence). Complete variable domain (other parts from reference TRBV5-4 and TRBJ1-1): ETGVTQSPTHLIKTRGQQVTLRCSSQSGHNTVSWYQQALGQGPQFIFQYYREEENGRGNFPPRFSGLQFPNYSSELNVNALELDDSALYLCASSLTGRNTGAFFGQGTRLTVV.

As to this clonotype: A much larger clonotype is one base distant, so this may be a read error. The gene calls are TRBV28 and TRBJ2-7; unclear D gene. There are 12 residues in the CDR3. CDR1 and CDR2 (germline): MDHEN, SYDVKM. The CDR3 nucleotides read TGTGCCAGCAGTAGAAGCTCCTGCGAGCAGTACTTC. Translating it yields CASSRSSCEQYF.

This clonotype was counted many times. The V gene is TRBV6-1, the J gene TRBJ1-4, with TRBD1 matching 8 bases. Germline V gene data show CDR1 as MNHNS and CDR2 as SASEGT. The CDR3 is 17 residues long. V gave up 1 base and J gave up 14 bases; unmatched junction bases: 18. The CDR3 DNA follows: TGTGCCAGCAGTGAAGAGGAAATCGGGACAGGTGGATGGGACCTGTTTTTT. Residues: CASSEEEIGTGGWDLFF.

The table lists this clonotype with many counts. The gene calls are TRBV5-1 and TRBJ2-2; D possibly corresponds to TRBD2 (5 bases). V gave up 7 bases and J gave up 1 base, with 8 bases separating them. The CDR3 totals 13 residues. Germline CDR1 is SGHRS and CDR2 is YFSETQ. As DNA, the CDR3 is TGCGCCAGCCGAGGGCAGAACACCGGGGAGCTGTTTTTT. Protein sequence: CASRGQNTGELFF.

This rearrangement joins TRBV5-1 to TRBJ2-3; D ambiguous. Trimming pared 3 bases from V and 2 bases from J, leaving 10 bases between. Germline V gene sequence: CDR1 SGHRS, CDR2 YFSETQ. This CDR3 is 14 amino acids long. The CDR3 region is CASSSGPITDTQYF. As DNA, the CDR3 is TGCGCCAGCAGCTCTGGACCCATCACAGATACGCAGTATTTT.

Notes on this clonotype: A much larger clone lies one base from this, so it may be a read error. This sequence joins TRBV7-3 and TRBJ2-5, with D uncertain. The CDR3 loop spans 18 amino acids. The germline gives CDR1 SGHTA, CDR2 FQGTGA. The V end lost 1 base, the J end lost 4 bases, and 22 bases lay between the germline ends. The CDR3 sequence is CASSLKWRWSHLRETQYF. The CDR3 DNA follows: TGTGCCAGCAGCTTAAAGTGGCGGTGGTCGCATCTCCGAGAGACCCAGTACTTC.

Note on this clonotype: With a far larger clone one base away, a read error is the likely cause. This chain links TRBV11-2 with TRBJ2-5, with TRBD2 as a possible D gene (6 bases). This CDR3 spans 13 amino acids. The germline V gene encodes CDR1 SGHAT and CDR2 FQNNGV. The CDR3 nucleotides read TGTGCCAGCAGCTTAAGCAGGGAGGAGACCCAGTGCTTC. The encoded protein is CASSLSREETQCF.

The sample holds many counts of this clonotype. The chain couples TRBV29-1 to TRBJ2-5; 9 nucleotides align to TRBD2. Looked up from germline, CDR1 is SQVTM and CDR2 is ANQGSEA. V lost 4 bases and J lost 2; bases outside the gene matches: 5. The CDR3 runs to 14 residues. The CDR3 spells CSVAAGGGQETQYF. As DNA, the CDR3 is TGCAGCGTTGCGGCGGGGGGGGGTCAAGAGACCCAGTACTTC.

The chain carries TRBV29-1 and TRBJ1-1, with unresolved D. Germline V lookup: CDR1 SQVTM, CDR2 ANQGSEA. V lost 3 bases and J 4 bases, leaving 6 bases between the germline ends. The CDR3 consists of 11 residues. CDR3 bases: TGCAGCGTTGACAGGAGCACTGAAGCTTTCTTT. Its translation is CSVDRSTEAFF.

The sample holds a few counts of this clonotype. The chain couples TRBV7-9 to TRBJ1-1; TRBD1 matches at 7 bases. Germline loops: CDR1 SEHNR, CDR2 FQNEAQ (reference sequence). V trimming: 4 bases; J trimming: 7 bases; junction bases outside the gene matches: 15. The CDR3 spans 16 residues. CDR3 sequence (DNA): TGTGCCAGCAGCTCCTACGCCGACAGGGTAAGGGGTGAAGCTTTCTTT. Translation: CASSSYADRVRGEAFF.

The chain recombines TRBV6-6 with TRBJ2-7; 10 bases are shared with TRBD2. CDR3 size: 17 residues. Germline V gene data show CDR1 as MNHNY and CDR2 as SVGAGI (reference sequence). V dropped 6 bases and J dropped 0; count of bases not matched to a gene: 11. CDR3 amino acids: CASSHPGLAKSSYEQYF. The DNA of the CDR3 is TGTGCCAGCAGCCACCCGGGACTAGCGAAAAGCTCCTACGAGCAGTACTTC.

This clonotype was found many times. The chain recombines TRBV20-1 with TRBJ2-3; D ambiguous. The CDR3 runs to 12 residues. Germline V gene data show CDR1 as DFQATT and CDR2 as SNEGSKA (reference sequence). The germline V and J ends were trimmed by 0 bases and 3 bases, with 4 bases remaining between them. DNA of the CDR3: TGCAGTGCTAGAGATTGGACAGATACGCAGTATTTT. This gives the protein CSARDWTDTQYF.

By share, this clonotype counts as medium-sized. This chain joins TRBV7-2 and TRBJ2-1, with D tentatively TRBD2 (5 bases). The length of the CDR3 is 16 residues. The V gene lost 4 bases and the J gene lost 0 bases, with 13 bases spanning the gap. CDR1 and CDR2 from the germline V gene are SGHTA and FQGNSA. The CDR3 reads CASSSPGESSYNEQFF. As DNA, the CDR3 is TGTGCCAGCAGCTCGCCCGGGGAGAGCTCCTACAATGAGCAGTTCTTC.